The 10 T cell receptor beta chains given below trace back to one sample, sequenced in a study of PD-1 blockade in classical Hodgkin lymphoma (dated by TCRdb to the early 2020s). Libraries were made using the immunoSEQ multiplex PCR assay. TCRdb stores this immuneACCESS table with in-frame sequences only. Part of the clones is absent; in the studies checked, under half of the shortfall reflects unresolved V genes, and no reason is known for the rest. The sample profile shows tens of thousands of clones; about 92% of them were found once. The ten top clones hold 8% of the sample. Read against the paper, the sample's time point label means: cycle 4 day 1 (C4D1), after six to seven weeks of nivolumab. Every trial patient had relapsed after autologous stem cell transplantation, and cohorts A, B and C differed in prior brentuximab vedotin exposure. The sample was peripheral blood mononuclear cells (PBMCs), taken before the fourth cycle of nivolumab. These receptors originate from a human donor with classical Hodgkin lymphoma.

The chain uses TRBV18 and TRBJ1-5; D is perhaps TRBD1 (5 bases). CDR1 is KGHSH and CDR2 is LQKENI in the germline V gene. The germline V and J ends were trimmed by 3 bases and 5 bases, with 14 bases remaining between them. The CDR3 is made up of 15 amino acids. The CDR3 sequence: CASSPDISEHQPQHF. The DNA of the CDR3 is TGTGCCAGCTCACCGGACATTTCCGAACATCAGCCCCAGCATTTT.

V usage is TRBV27 and J usage is TRBJ2-5, with 7 bases matching TRBD2. Germline V lookup: CDR1 MNHEY, CDR2 SMNVEV (reference sequence). This CDR3 contains 14 residues. V was pared by 5 bases and J by 7 bases, with 10 bases of the junction left unmatched. The CDR3 DNA is TGTGCCAGCAGTCTGGGACTCCCGGGGGGGACCCAGTACTTC. It yields the protein CASSLGLPGGTQYF.

The chain employs TRBV6-6 and TRBJ1-1; 8 bases line up with TRBD1. Germline V gene data show CDR1 as MNHNY and CDR2 as SVGAGI (reference sequence). V shed 11 bases, J shed 4 bases, and the junction held 9 bases outside the gene matches. The CDR3 covers 13 residues. The chain's CDR3 is CAGSGGVSTEAFF. CDR3 DNA: TGTGCCGGCTCAGGGGGCGTTAGCACTGAAGCTTTCTTT.

The chain recombines TRBV9 with TRBJ1-1; possibly TRBD1 for D (5 bases). The length of the CDR3 is 15 residues. Trimming took 2 bases from V and 4 from J, leaving 15 bases between them. CDR1 and CDR2 (germline): SGDLS, YYNGEE. In DNA, the CDR3 is TGTGCCAGCAGCGTCGGCAGGGAACGGGGCACTGAAGCTTTCTTT. This gives the protein CASSVGRERGTEAFF. Using reference TRBV9 and TRBJ1-1 for the parts outside the CDR3, the full variable domain is DSGVTQTPKHLITATGQRVTLRCSPRSGDLSVYWYQQSLDQGLQFLIQYYNGEERAKGNILERFSAQQFPDLHSELNLSSLELGDSALYFCASSVGRERGTEAFFGQGTRLTVV.

The chain combines TRBV4-1 with TRBJ2-7, with 7 bases lining up with TRBD2. This CDR3 is built from 16 residues. Germline lookup yields CDR1 MGHRA and CDR2 YSYEKL. V lost 0 bases to trimming and J lost 3 bases; unmatched junction nucleotides: 8. The chain's CDR3 is CASSQEDTSVYYEQYF. CDR3 coding DNA: TGCGCCAGCAGCCAAGAAGATACTAGCGTCTACTACGAGCAGTACTTC.

The genes are TRBV14 and TRBJ2-3; D is uncertain. V was trimmed by 2 bases and J by 2 bases, leaving 14 bases between them. The CDR3 runs to 16 residues. Germline CDR1 and CDR2: SGHDN and FVKESK. DNA for the CDR3: TGTGCCAGCAGCCAAAGGTTGATATTTCTCACAGATACGCAGTATTTT. It codes for CASSQRLIFLTDTQYF.

The chain links TRBV9 to TRBJ2-1, with D possibly being TRBD2 (6 bases). Deletions cut 4 bases from V and 8 bases from J, with 22 bases between. The CDR3 runs 16 residues. CDR1 SGDLS and CDR2 YYNGEE come from the germline V gene. CDR3: CASSPTPKTSSDEQFF. CDR3 in DNA: TGTGCCAGCAGCCCTACTCCAAAGACTAGTAGCGATGAGCAGTTCTTC.

V and J are TRBV4-1 and TRBJ2-5; 11 bases are a match to TRBD2. This CDR3 spans 17 amino acids. The V and J ends lost 3 bases and 5 bases, in that order; junction bases with no gene match: 11. Germline CDR1 reads MGHRA; CDR2 reads YSYEKL. The CDR3 coding sequence is TGCGCCAGCAGCCATTCTATAGCGGGAGGGCCGTGGGAGACCCAGTACTTC. This sequence encodes CASSHSIAGGPWETQYF.

The V gene is TRBV6-5, the J gene TRBJ2-4, with 10 positions matching TRBD1. Per germline, CDR1 MNHEY and CDR2 SVGAGI. V was pared by 2 bases and J by 10 bases, with 5 bases of the junction left unmatched. The length of the CDR3 is 14 residues. In nucleotides, the CDR3 is TGTGCCAGCAGTTACCTCGGGACAGGGGATATTCAGTACTTC. This codes for CASSYLGTGDIQYF.

This clone was picked up a small number of times. V usage is TRBV28 and J usage is TRBJ1-1; D is undetermined. The germline CDR1 and CDR2 sequences are MDHEN and SYDVKM. CDR3 size: 13 residues. The CDR3 here is CATTDDTGTEAFF. The CDR3 DNA sequence: TGTGCTACGACTGACGATACCGGCACTGAAGCTTTCTTT. The variable domain in full, completed from reference TRBV28 and TRBJ1-1, reads DVKVTQSSRYLVKRTGEKVFLECVQDMDHENMFWYRQDPGLGLRLIYFSYDVKMKEKGDIPEGYSVSREKKERFSLILESASTNQTSMYLCATTDDTGTEAFFGQGTRLTVV.